The table lists the clone carrying this TCR beta chain with a count of one. The sample originates from a study of T-cell reconstitution after alpha-beta-depleted transplantation in children. Germline CDR1 and CDR2: LGHDT and YNNKEL (reference sequence). The CDR3 has 13 residues. Trimming cost V 4 bases and J 6 bases; bases outside gene matches: 5. As it was prepared, the TCRbeta library received unique molecular identifiers. TCRdb redid the calling of the PCR reads with MiXCR, one entry per CDR3 protein. The sample holds 500,000 to 600,000 distinct CDR3 sequences, 30% to 35% seen once. This clonotype originated in a human donor who donated a stem cell graft to a child with aplastic anemia. The sample here was PBMCs from the stem cell graft donor, taken from the stem cell graft. The V gene is TRBV3-1, the J gene TRBJ1-2; 7 nucleotides match TRBD1. This CDR3 is CASSLKGAHGYTF. As DNA, the CDR3 is TGTGCCAGCAGCCTAAAGGGGGCTCATGGCTACACCTTC.